This TCR beta chain was recorded in a study of cytomegalovirus exposure and HLA in healthy donors. PCR primers comprised 60 Vbeta and 13 Jbeta primers. Sequencing used immunoSEQ multiplex PCR; TCRdb keeps in-frame clones, though not all of them. The sample carries roughly 200,000 clones, roughly 80% recorded once. The V end lost 0 bases, the J end lost 7 bases, and 14 bases lay between the germline ends. Germline CDR1 reads SGHKS; CDR2 reads YYEKEE (reference sequence). The CDR3 is made up of 15 amino acids. Sequencing was done on a sample of PBMCs. This chain links TRBV5-5 with TRBJ2-1; D is perhaps TRBD2 (6 bases). This clonotype originated in a young woman in good health and CMV-seronegative. CDR3 in amino acids: CASSLVSGVQNEQFF. The CDR3 DNA sequence: TGTGCCAGCAGCTTGGTGTCGGGAGTTCAGAATGAGCAGTTCTTC.